This T cell receptor (beta chain) was observed in a study of cytomegalovirus exposure and HLA in healthy donors. PCR was performed using 60 Vbeta and 13 Jbeta primers. The data were produced by immunoSEQ multiplex PCR, yet TCRdb's version contains in-frame clones alone and is incomplete. The table lists over 150,000 clones, about 76% of them singletons. The CDR3 is 16 residues long. The germline V gene has CDR1 SGDLS and CDR2 YYNGEE. V lost 4 bases, J lost 4 bases, and 18 bases lay in between. This TCR came from a male donor in good health and CMV-seropositive. Sequenced sample: PBMCs. The chain recombines TRBV9 with TRBJ1-3; D perhaps matches TRBD1 (6 bases). Here the CDR3 reads CASSPRWGGVGNTIYF. The CDR3 DNA is TGTGCCAGCAGCCCCCGGTGGGGGGGCGTAGGAAACACCATATATTTT.